The next 9 T cell receptor beta chains were all read from a single sample in a study of blood T cell repertoires in COVID-19. The protocol was immunoSEQ multiplex PCR, while the TCRdb copy is restricted to in-frame clones and leaves out a portion. The sample lists some 150,000 clones, 75% to 90% occurring once. Sequencing was done on a sample of peripheral blood. Source of these receptors: a man aged 55 to 70 with acute or convalescent COVID-19.

V gene TRBV28 combines with J gene TRBJ2-7; no clear D. Trimming took off 5 bases at V and 0 bases at J, with 11 bases between the two ends. This CDR3 has 14 amino acids. The germline gives CDR1 MDHEN, CDR2 SYDVKM. CDR3 sequence reads: CASSPPSSSYEQYF. The CDR3 DNA follows: TGTGCCAGCAGTCCTCCCTCGTCCTCCTACGAGCAGTACTTC.

This chain uses TRBV5-1 with TRBJ2-5; D is perhaps TRBD2 (6 bases). The germline gives CDR1 SGHRS, CDR2 YFSETQ. This CDR3 has 14 amino acids. V was clipped by 4 bases and J by 2 bases, with 12 bases between them. CDR3 loop: CASSPEGRQETQYF. The CDR3 DNA sequence: TGCGCCAGCAGCCCAGAAGGGAGGCAAGAGACCCAGTACTTC.

J is TRBJ2-1 and V is TRBV5-1; 9 positions agree with TRBD2. Germline-derived CDR1 and CDR2 are SGHRS and YFSETQ. Losses at the gene ends were 0 bases for V and 10 bases for J; bases not matched to a gene: 11. The length of the CDR3 is 16 residues. DNA of the CDR3: TGCGCCAGCAGCTTGGAAACTGGCGGGGGGGCAAGGGAGCAGTTCTTC. This encodes CASSLETGGGAREQFF.

V usage is TRBV6-5 and J usage is TRBJ2-5; the match to TRBD1 covers 7 bases. Germline V gives CDR1 MNHEY, CDR2 SVGAGI. The CDR3 length is 11 residues. The J segment lost 3 bases and the V segment lost 8 bases, leaving 0 bases of the junction unmatched. CDR3 amino acids: CASGTEETQYF. DNA for the CDR3: TGTGCCAGCGGGACAGAAGAGACCCAGTACTTC.

The chain recombines TRBV7-3 with TRBJ2-1; 11 positions agree with TRBD2. Trimming cost V 4 bases and J 5 bases; bases outside gene matches: 7. Germline CDR1 and CDR2: SGHTA and FQGTGA. This CDR3 has 16 amino acids. This CDR3 is CASSSSLAGGHNEQFF. In DNA form, the CDR3 reads TGTGCCAGCAGCTCCTCCCTAGCGGGGGGCCACAATGAGCAGTTCTTC.

This sequence joins TRBV7-9 and TRBJ1-5; the D gene is possibly TRBD1 (5 bases). This CDR3 has 14 residues. Germline CDR1 and CDR2: SEHNR and FQNEAQ (reference sequence). Trimming cost V 2 bases and J 4 bases, with 9 bases left between them. CDR3 nucleotide sequence: TGTGCCAGCAGCTTAATCGGGGGTAATCAGCCCCAGCATTTT. Protein product: CASSLIGGNQPQHF.

The chain uses TRBV27 and TRBJ2-5, with 11 bases identical to TRBD1. V shed 2 bases and J 5 bases; nucleotides not matched to a gene: 10. The CDR3 totals 17 residues. CDR1 and CDR2 (germline): MNHEY, SMNVEV (reference sequence). The CDR3 is CASSLRDRGGPFETQYF. The CDR3 region has the DNA TGTGCCAGCAGTTTAAGGGACAGGGGGGGCCCCTTTGAGACCCAGTACTTC.

V is TRBV11-3 and J is TRBJ2-3; a possible D gene is TRBD2 (6 bases). V dropped 3 bases and J dropped 0 bases, with 16 bases sitting between them. The germline gives CDR1 SGHNT, CDR2 YENEEA. The CDR3 runs to 17 residues. The CDR3 region is CASSFGWGGGSTDTQYF. Here the CDR3 DNA reads TGTGCCAGCAGCTTTGGATGGGGCGGAGGGAGCACAGATACGCAGTATTTT.

The chain is built from TRBV30 and TRBJ2-1, with 9 bases lining up with TRBD2. With V trimmed by 0 bases and J by 8 bases, 8 bases remained unmatched. Germline lookup yields CDR1 GTSNPN and CDR2 SVGIG (reference sequence). The CDR3 contains 15 residues. CDR3 bases: TGTGCCTGGAGTGTACGGGCGGGAGGGGGGTATGAGCAGTTCTTC. Amino acids: CAWSVRAGGGYEQFF.